What follows describes a single T cell receptor beta chain. J lost 3 bases, V lost 6 bases, and 11 bases had no gene match. The CDR3 spans 15 residues. Germline V gene data show CDR1 as ENHRY and CDR2 as SYGVKD. Using immunoSEQ multiplex PCR, the repertoire was profiled, and TCRdb retains in-frame clones only, with some absent. Of roughly 2.2 million clones in the sample, approximately 95% are singletons; the top ten hold about 0.37%. This entry comes from a study of shared clonotypes between healthy human individuals. This rearrangement joins TRBV10-3 to TRBJ2-7; 7 positions match TRBD1. The specimen was naive CD4+ T cells from PBMCs. This sample's subset: CD45RA+ positively selected. This receptor was identified in a man aged 18 to 30 in good health. Some clones in this sample may be carry-over from other donors' samples. The CDR3 DNA is TGTGCCATCAGCGCCCTAACAGGGGTTGGCTACGAGCAGTACTTC. It translates to CAISALTGVGYEQYF.